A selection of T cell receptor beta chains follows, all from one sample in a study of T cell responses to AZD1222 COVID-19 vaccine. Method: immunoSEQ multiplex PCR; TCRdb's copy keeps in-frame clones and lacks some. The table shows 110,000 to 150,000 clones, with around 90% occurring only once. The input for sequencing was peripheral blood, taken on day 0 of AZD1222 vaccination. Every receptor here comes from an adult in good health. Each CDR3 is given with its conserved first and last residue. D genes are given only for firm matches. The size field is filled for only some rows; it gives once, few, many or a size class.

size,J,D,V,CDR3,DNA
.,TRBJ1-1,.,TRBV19,CASSTHGLGENTEAFF,TGTGCCAGTAGTACTCATGGCCTCGGCGAGAACACTGAAGCTTTCTTT
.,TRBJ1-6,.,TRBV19,CASTPVGDGNSPLHF,TGTGCCAGTACCCCGGTCGGGGACGGGAATTCACCCCTCCACTTT
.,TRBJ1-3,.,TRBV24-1,CATHPEVTIYF,TGTGCCACCCATCCTGAGGTCACCATATATTTT
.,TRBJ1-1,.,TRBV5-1,CASSLSSGTMNTEAFF,TGCGCCAGCAGCTTGTCATCAGGGACCATGAACACTGAAGCTTTCTTT
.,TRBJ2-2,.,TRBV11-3,CASSWGLVGELFF,TGTGCCAGCAGCTGGGGACTTGTCGGGGAGCTGTTTTTT
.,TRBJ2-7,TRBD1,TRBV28,CASSYPLRQGDHEQYF,TGTGCCAGCAGTTATCCTCTTAGACAGGGGGACCACGAGCAGTACTTC
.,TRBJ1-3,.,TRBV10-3,CAISESKSTGENTIYF,TGTGCCATCAGTGAGTCGAAATCGACGGGAGAAAACACCATATATTTT
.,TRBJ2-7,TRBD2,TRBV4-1,CASSRTLAGFYEQYF,TGCGCCAGCAGCCGAACACTAGCGGGATTTTACGAGCAGTACTTC
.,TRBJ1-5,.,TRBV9,CASSTGLGNQPQHF,TGTGCCAGCAGCACAGGGCTGGGCAATCAGCCCCAGCATTTT
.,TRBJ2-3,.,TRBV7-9,CASSLASGWADTQYF,TGTGCCAGCAGCTTAGCATCAGGGTGGGCAGATACGCAGTATTTT
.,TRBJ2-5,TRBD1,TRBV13,CASSPGTGGKATQYF,TGTGCCAGCAGCCCCGGGACAGGGGGGAAGGCGACCCAGTACTTC
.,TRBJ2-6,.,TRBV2,CASRVTAGANVLTF,TGTGCCAGCAGGGTGACAGCTGGGGCCAACGTCCTGACTTTC
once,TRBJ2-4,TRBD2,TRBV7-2,CASSLEVSGRIQYF,TGTGCCAGCAGCCTAGAGGTTAGCGGGAGGATTCAGTACTTC
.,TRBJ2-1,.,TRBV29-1,CSVVLIRTYNEQFF,TGCAGCGTTGTCCTAATCCGAACCTACAATGAGCAGTTCTTC
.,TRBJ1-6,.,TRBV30,CAWSPSGRPLHF,TGTGCCTGGAGTCCTTCGGGGCGGCCCCTCCACTTT